This T cell receptor beta chain was captured in a study of blood T cell repertoires in COVID-19. Study-level information: Spain, Italy and the United States supplied samples that represented acute and convalescent COVID-19.

The length of the CDR3 is 14 residues. Trimming took off 0 bases at V and 6 bases at J, with 15 bases between the two ends. The germline gives CDR1 SQVTM, CDR2 ANQGSEA. Data came from immunoSEQ multiplex PCR; TCRdb stores just in-frame clones and leaves some out. The repertoire holds more than 200,000 clones, with less than 90% as singletons. The receptor was derived from a woman of 80 years or more with COVID-19, enrolled during active disease. Material for sequencing was peripheral blood. The V and J genes are TRBV29-1 and TRBJ2-7; possible D gene TRBD2, 5 bases. The CDR3 sequence: CSVEDPASGFEQYF. The CDR3 nucleotides are TGCAGCGTTGAAGACCCCGCATCGGGGTTCGAGCAGTACTTC.